The 5 T cell receptor beta chains below all came from one sample that was sequenced in a study of blood T cell repertoires in COVID-19. Sequencing used immunoSEQ multiplex PCR; TCRdb keeps in-frame clones, though not all of them. The sample records 95,000 to 150,000 clones, 65% to 85% being singletons. The sample taken for sequencing was peripheral blood. The receptors stem from a man aged 25-45 years with COVID-19, enrolled during active disease.

This clone has a handful of counts. This specimen includes other DNA sequences encoding the same CDR3. The chain combines TRBV5-1 with TRBJ2-2; D remains ambiguous. This CDR3 has 14 residues. The germline V gene has CDR1 SGHRS and CDR2 YFSETQ. Trimming left V 1 base short and J 2 bases short, with 6 bases between. DNA of the CDR3: TGCGCCAGCAGCTTGAATTCTAACACCGGGGAGCTGTTTTTT. Amino acid sequence: CASSLNSNTGELFF.

The chain recombines TRBV29-1 with TRBJ2-1, with D possibly TRBD2 on 5 matching bases. From germline, CDR1 is SQVTM and CDR2 ANQGSEA. Trimming stripped 7 bases from V and 4 bases from J, with 17 bases between. CDR3 length: 14 amino acids. In DNA, the CDR3 is TGCAGCGGGAGGAAGTCAAGTTCATACAATGAGCAGTTCTTC. Amino acid sequence: CSGRKSSSYNEQFF.

On this clone: Relative to the germline gene, one junction end is altered; a read error may explain this. The chain has TRBV6-2 or TRBV6-3 and TRBJ2-4; 8 bases agree with TRBD2. The CDR3 totals 14 residues. Germline lookup yields CDR1 MNHEY and CDR2 SVGEGT. This CDR3 is CASSYGLAENIQYF. The CDR3 nucleotides are TGTGCCAGCAGTTACGGACTAGCCGAAAACATTCAGTACTTC.

The CDR3 here is CASSDKKQPGARSQYF. CDR3 bases: TGTGCCAGTAGCGATAAAAAACAACCGGGAGCCCGGTCCCAGTACTTC. The V and J genes are TRBV19 and TRBJ2-5; D is perhaps TRBD2 (6 bases). Deletions cut 6 bases from V and 9 bases from J, with 26 bases between. Germline V lookup: CDR1 LNHDA, CDR2 SQIVND (reference sequence). The CDR3 is 16 amino acids.

In DNA form, the CDR3 reads TGTGCCAGTAGTATAGATTTAGGGGCTGGGGCCAACGTCCTGACTTTC. It is translated as CASSIDLGAGANVLTF. The chain combines TRBV19 with TRBJ2-6, with a tentative D call TRBD1 (5 bases). CDR1 is LNHDA and CDR2 is SQIVND in the germline V gene (reference sequence). The CDR3 is 16 residues long. The germline V and J ends were trimmed by 0 bases and 2 bases, with 8 bases remaining between them.